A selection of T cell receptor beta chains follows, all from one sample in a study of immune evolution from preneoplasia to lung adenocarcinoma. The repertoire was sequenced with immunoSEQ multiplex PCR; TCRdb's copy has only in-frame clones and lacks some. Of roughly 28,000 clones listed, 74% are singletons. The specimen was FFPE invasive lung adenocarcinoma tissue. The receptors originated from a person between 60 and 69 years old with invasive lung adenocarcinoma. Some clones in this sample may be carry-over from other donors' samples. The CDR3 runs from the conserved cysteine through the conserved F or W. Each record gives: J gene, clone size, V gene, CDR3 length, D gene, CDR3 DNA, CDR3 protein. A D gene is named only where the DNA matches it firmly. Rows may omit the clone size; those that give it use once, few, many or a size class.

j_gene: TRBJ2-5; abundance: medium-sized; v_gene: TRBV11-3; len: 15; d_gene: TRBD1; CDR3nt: TGTGCCAGCAGCTCTTATGACCAGGGGGTCGAGACCCAGTACTTC; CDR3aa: CASSSYDQGVETQYF
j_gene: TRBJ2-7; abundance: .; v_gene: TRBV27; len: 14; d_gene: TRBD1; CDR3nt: TGTGCCAGCAGTCGGACAGGGGGGCGAGACGAGCAGTACTTC; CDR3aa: CASSRTGGRDEQYF
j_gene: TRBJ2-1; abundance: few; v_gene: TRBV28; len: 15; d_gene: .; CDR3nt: TGTGCCAGCAGTCTTAATGGGATCTCCTACAATGAGCAGTTCTTC; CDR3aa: CASSLNGISYNEQFF
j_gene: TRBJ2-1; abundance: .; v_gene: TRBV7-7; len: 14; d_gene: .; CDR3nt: TGTGCTAGCAGCCCGGGACCGAATTACAATGAGCAGTTCTTC; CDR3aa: CASSPGPNYNEQFF
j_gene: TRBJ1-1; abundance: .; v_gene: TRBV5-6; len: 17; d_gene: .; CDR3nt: TGTGCCAGCAGCTTCTTGGTTACAGGGACCGGACGGGCTGAAGCTTTCTTT; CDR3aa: CASSFLVTGTGRAEAFF
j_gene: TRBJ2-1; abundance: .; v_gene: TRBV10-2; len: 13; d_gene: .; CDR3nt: TGCGCCAGCAGTGGAAGACCCTACAATGAGCAGTTCTTC; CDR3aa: CASSGRPYNEQFF
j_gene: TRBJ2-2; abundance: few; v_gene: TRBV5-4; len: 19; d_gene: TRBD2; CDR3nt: TGTGCCAGCAGCTTGCCGGGTAGCGGGAGGGCCGGGAGCACCGGGGAGCTGTTTTTT; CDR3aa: CASSLPGSGRAGSTGELFF
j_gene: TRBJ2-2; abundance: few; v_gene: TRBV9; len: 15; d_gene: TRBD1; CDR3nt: TGTGCCAGCCCCGGGCGGACAGGGCTAACCGGGGAGCTGTTTTTT; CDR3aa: CASPGRTGLTGELFF
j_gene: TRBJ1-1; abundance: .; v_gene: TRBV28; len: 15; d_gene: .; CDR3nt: TGTGCCAGCACCCCCGGTTGGGGGATGAACACTGAAGCTTTCTTT; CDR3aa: CASTPGWGMNTEAFF
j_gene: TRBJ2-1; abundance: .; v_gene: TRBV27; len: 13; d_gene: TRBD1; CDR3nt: TGTGCCAGCAGTTTCCAACAGGGGGATGAGCAGTTCTTC; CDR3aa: CASSFQQGDEQFF
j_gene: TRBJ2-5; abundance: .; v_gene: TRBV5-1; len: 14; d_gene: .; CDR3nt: TGTGCCAGCAGCTTATCTGGGTCGAGGGAGACCCAGTACTTC; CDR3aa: CASSLSGSRETQYF
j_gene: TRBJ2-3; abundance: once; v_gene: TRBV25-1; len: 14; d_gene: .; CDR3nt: TGTGCTACCACCTCGGAGCGGATCACAGATACGCAGTATTTT; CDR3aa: CATTSERITDTQYF
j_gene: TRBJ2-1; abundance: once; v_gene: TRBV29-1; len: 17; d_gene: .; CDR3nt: TGCAGCGTTGAGGGGGGATGGGCTAGGGGCAACAAGAATGAGCAGTTCTTC; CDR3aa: CSVEGGWARGNKNEQFF
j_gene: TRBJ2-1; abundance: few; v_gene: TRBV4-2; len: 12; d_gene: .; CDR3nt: TGTGCCAGCAGCCACCGAGACAATGAGCAGTTCTTC; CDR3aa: CASSHRDNEQFF
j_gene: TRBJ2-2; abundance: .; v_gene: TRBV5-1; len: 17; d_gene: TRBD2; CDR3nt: TGCGCCAGCAGCTTGGGTAGTAGCGGGAGAGGGACCGGGGAGCTGTTTTTT; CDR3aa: CASSLGSSGRGTGELFF
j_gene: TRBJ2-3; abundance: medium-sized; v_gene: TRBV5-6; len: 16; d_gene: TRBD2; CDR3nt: TGTGCCAGCAGCTTAGGGACTAGCGGGAGCACAGATACGCAGTATTTT; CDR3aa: CASSLGTSGSTDTQYF
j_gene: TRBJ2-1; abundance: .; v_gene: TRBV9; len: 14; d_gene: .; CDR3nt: TGTGCCAGCAGCCCTCTGGACCCAGCAAATGAGCAGTTCTTC; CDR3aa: CASSPLDPANEQFF
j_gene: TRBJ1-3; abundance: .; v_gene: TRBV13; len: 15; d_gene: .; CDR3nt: TGTGCCAGCAGCCCACGCGGGGGGCAAGGAAACACCATATATTTT; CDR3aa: CASSPRGGQGNTIYF
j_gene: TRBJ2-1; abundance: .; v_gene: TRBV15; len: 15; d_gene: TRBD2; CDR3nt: TGTGCCACCAAAAGTGGACTAGCGGGGACCAATGAGCAGTTCTTC; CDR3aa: CATKSGLAGTNEQFF
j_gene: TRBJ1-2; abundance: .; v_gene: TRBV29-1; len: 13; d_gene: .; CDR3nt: TGCAGCGTTGGGGATGTGGGGGCCGGTGGCTACACCTTC; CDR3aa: CSVGDVGAGGYTF
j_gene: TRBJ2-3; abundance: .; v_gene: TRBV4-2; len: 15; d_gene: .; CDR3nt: TGTGCCAGCAGCCGTGATAGCGGAACTTCGTATACGCAGTATTTT; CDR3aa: CASSRDSGTSYTQYF
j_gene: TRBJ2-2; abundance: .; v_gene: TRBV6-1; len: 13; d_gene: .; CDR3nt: TGTGCCAGCACCCAGACAGGCACCGGGGAGCTGTTTTTT; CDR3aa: CASTQTGTGELFF
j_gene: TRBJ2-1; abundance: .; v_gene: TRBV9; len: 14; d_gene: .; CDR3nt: TGTGCCAGCAGCCCCACGGGACTTAGGGGTGAGCAGTTCTTC; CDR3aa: CASSPTGLRGEQFF
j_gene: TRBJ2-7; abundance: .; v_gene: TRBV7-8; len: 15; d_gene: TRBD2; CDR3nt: TGTGCCAGCAGAGCGGGGACTAGCGGGAGCTACGAGCAGTACTTC; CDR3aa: CASRAGTSGSYEQYF
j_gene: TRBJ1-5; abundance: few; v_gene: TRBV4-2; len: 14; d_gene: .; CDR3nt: TGTGCCAGCAGCCAAGCCTATAGCAATCAGCCCCAGCATTTT; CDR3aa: CASSQAYSNQPQHF
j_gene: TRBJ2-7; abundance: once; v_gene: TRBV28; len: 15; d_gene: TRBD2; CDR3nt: TGTGCCAGCAGTTTGGGGACTAGCGGGAGGGACGAGCAGTACTTC; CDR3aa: CASSLGTSGRDEQYF
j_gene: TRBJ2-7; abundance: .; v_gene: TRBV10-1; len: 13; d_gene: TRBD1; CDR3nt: TGCGCCAGCAGCAGGGACAGGGGCTACGAGCAGTACTTC; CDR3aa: CASSRDRGYEQYF
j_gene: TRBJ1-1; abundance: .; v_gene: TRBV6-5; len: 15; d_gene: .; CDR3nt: TGTGCCAGCAGTTACTCGACCAGGCAGAACACTGAAGCTTTCTTT; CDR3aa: CASSYSTRQNTEAFF